This T cell receptor (beta chain) stems from a study of blood T cells in healthy people across ages. For the second PCR, which ran for 7 to 11 cycles, a sample-barcoded 5' primer and a J-beta primer mix were used. All samples yielded 3 million or more CDR3-containing paired-end reads. Via MiXCR, TCRdb re-called the 5' RACE reads, giving one row per CDR3 protein. This table holds roughly 800,000 distinct CDR3 sequences, roughly 64% found once. This clonotype was obtained from a man aged 30 to 45 in good health. Material for sequencing was blood.

The DNA for the CDR3 is TGCGCCAGCAGGACCTCCGGGAGCGTGGCAGATACGCAGTATTTT. Its protein is CASRTSGSVADTQYF. The chain has TRBV4-3 and TRBJ2-3, with D maybe TRBD2 (6 bases). V lost 6 bases to trimming and J lost 4 bases, with 17 bases between them. The CDR3 is 15 residues long. Germline lookup yields CDR1 LGHNA and CDR2 YSLEER.